This TCR beta chain came from a study of shared clonotypes between healthy human individuals. The V segment lost 3 bases and the J segment 9 bases; nucleotides outside the gene matches: 7. Germline V lookup: CDR1 SGHTA, CDR2 FQGNSA. This CDR3 has 13 residues. Notes on the study in general: Sampling covered nothing but blood. Tissue TCR repertoires likely differ from those found in blood. Genetic and exposure-history diversity was limited by the few donors. A few donors had 5% to 6.5% of their naive CD4 clonotypes in common.

As concerns this clone: What it recognizes is unknown.

Sequenced by immunoSEQ multiplex PCR; TCRdb stores in-frame clones only, minus some. In the table there are a few million clones, approximately 94% of which are singletons. Specimen: naive CD4+ T cells sorted from blood. Subset: CD45RA+ positively selected. The TCR originated in a man younger than 30 in good health. The rearrangement uses TRBV7-2 and TRBJ2-7; TRBD2 agrees at 8 bases. The CDR3 region is CASSFVGTRAQYF. CDR3 DNA: TGTGCCAGCAGCTTCGTAGGGACTAGGGCGCAGTACTTC.